This T cell receptor beta chain originates from a study of blood T cell repertoires in COVID-19. Looking at the study overall: T cells, B-cell-depleted T cells, or PBMCs supplied cDNA or gDNA.

With 3 bases removed from V and 2 bases from J, the gap between germline ends came to 6 bases. Per the germline V gene, CDR1 is LGHDT and CDR2 is YNNKEL (reference sequence). This CDR3 spans 13 amino acids. Libraries were prepared by immunoSEQ multiplex PCR; TCRdb keeps only in-frame clonotypes and omits some of them. This sample has 55,000 to 90,000 clones, with approximately 92% found just once. The clonotype comes from a human donor with active COVID-19. The donor label of this sample is uncertain. Sequenced sample: peripheral blood. The J gene is TRBJ2-3, the V gene TRBV3-1 (or the pseudogene TRBV3-2); D unclear. CDR3 protein: CASSQSSTDTQYF. The CDR3 nucleotides read TGTGCCAGCAGCCAGAGCTCCACAGATACGCAGTATTTT.